The sequence of this T cell receptor (beta chain) was determined in a study of liver allograft versus peripheral blood T cells (TCRdb year 2020). In terms of the full investigation: The study compared T cell receptor repertoires found within transplanted livers against repertoires in the peripheral blood of liver transplant recipients.

Instrument on record: Illumina MiSeq. TCRdb redid the processing of the public reads, applying fastp at Q25 and MiXCR, and retained in-frame beta chains. A single entry per CDR3 protein holds the most common genes and DNA from its merged rows. The sample has about 14,000 distinct CDR3 sequences on record, 20% of them singletons. Of the sample, 5.8% falls within the top ten clones. Results the study describes overall, beyond this receptor: According to the report, the T cell receptor repertoires detected in peripheral blood were different from the repertoires found inside liver allografts.

The V and J ends are trimmed by 6 bases and 7 bases, leaving 13 bases between them. The germline V gene yields SGHTA for CDR1 and FQGNSA for CDR2. Counted from cysteine to phenylalanine, this CDR3 has 13 amino acids. Left in the record is the CDR3 DNA by itself, 39 bases read in frame from the first base. Only a few counts were recorded for this clonotype. The clone's antigen remains unknown. No much larger clone exists at a distance of one base, and base qualities are not known. The receptor was isolated from a human patient who had a liver transplant. In patients who had a transplant, some T cells may come from the graft donor. The rearrangement combines TRBV7-2 with TRBJ2-1, with no confident D gene call. The nucleotide sequence reads TGTGCCAGCAGTTCTTACACTGGTAATGAGCAGTTCTTC. Its amino acids are CASSSYTGNEQFF.